The 25 T cell receptor beta chains given below trace back to one sample, sequenced in a study of identifying expanded T cells in peripheral blood. Measured with immunoSEQ multiplex PCR; TCRdb has only the in-frame clones, and not every one. The table includes approximately 100,000 clones, roughly 86% detected once. The sample consisted of blood. All receptors derive from a person aged 18 to 75 in good health.

The gene calls are TRBV2 and TRBJ2-1; unclear D gene. The V end was cut by 6 bases, the J end by 3 bases, with 9 bases between. Germline-derived CDR1 and CDR2 are SNHLY and FYNNEI. The CDR3 is 13 amino acids. This CDR3 is CASRGTDYNEQFF. DNA for the CDR3: TGTGCCAGCAGAGGAACGGACTACAATGAGCAGTTCTTC.

V and J are TRBV27 and TRBJ1-2; D may be TRBD1 (6 bases). The CDR3 consists of 15 residues. V was trimmed by 2 bases and J by 1 base, leaving 11 bases between them. CDR1 and CDR2 (germline): MNHEY, SMNVEV (reference sequence). The CDR3: CASSLGQGFNYGYTF. In nucleotides, the CDR3 is TGTGCCAGCAGTTTAGGTCAGGGGTTTAACTATGGCTACACCTTC.

This clone was counted a few times. This chain uses TRBV18 with TRBJ2-7, with 9 bases lining up with TRBD1. CDR1 is KGHSH and CDR2 is LQKENI in the germline V gene. V lost 6 bases and J lost 5; bases outside the gene matches: 8. This CDR3 comprises 14 residues. This CDR3 reads CASSSGTGSHEQYF. CDR3 bases: TGTGCCAGCTCCAGCGGGACAGGGTCCCACGAGCAGTACTTC. Using reference TRBV18 and TRBJ2-7 for the parts outside the CDR3, the full variable domain is NAGVMQNPRHLVRRRGQEARLRCSPMKGHSHVYWYRQLPEEGLKFMVYLQKENIIDESGMPKERFSAEFPKEGPSILRIQQVVRGDSAAYFCASSSGTGSHEQYFGPGTRLTVT.

The chain links TRBV6-5 to TRBJ2-5, with a tentative D call TRBD2 (6 bases). This CDR3 is 11 amino acids long. Per germline, CDR1 MNHEY and CDR2 SVGAGI. V was cut by 9 bases and J by 5 bases, with 10 bases left in between. Here the CDR3 reads CASWRGETQYF. The CDR3 DNA sequence: TGTGCCAGTTGGCGGGGCGAGACCCAGTACTTC.

DNA of the CDR3: TGTGCCAGCAGCCTCGGGACAGGGGGCGGCCAGCCCCAGCATTTT. Amino acids: CASSLGTGGGQPQHF. J is TRBJ1-5 and V is TRBV28; 12 positions agree with TRBD1. The CDR3 runs to 15 residues. Germline CDR1 and CDR2: MDHEN and SYDVKM. J lost 7 bases, V lost 6 bases, and 7 bases had no gene match.

This sequence joins TRBV19 and TRBJ2-7; unclear D gene. Deletions cut 7 bases from V and 6 bases from J, with 16 bases between. Germline V gene lookup returns CDR1 LNHDA and CDR2 SQIVND (reference sequence). The CDR3 has 13 residues. CDR3 protein: CASMGGDWGEQYF. Here the CDR3 DNA reads TGTGCCAGTATGGGCGGAGATTGGGGCGAGCAGTACTTC.

V gene TRBV7-2 combines with J gene TRBJ2-3; 10 positions match TRBD2. J lost 5 bases, V lost 1 base, and 6 bases had no gene match. The V gene's germline CDR1 is SGHTA and CDR2 FQGNSA. The CDR3 runs 16 residues. CDR3 protein: CASSLVSGRVGDTQYF. CDR3 DNA: TGTGCCAGCAGCTTAGTCAGCGGGAGGGTCGGAGATACGCAGTATTTT.

V gene TRBV7-9 combines with J gene TRBJ1-4; unclear D gene. The germline gives CDR1 SEHNR, CDR2 FQNEAQ (reference sequence). This CDR3 region has 14 residues. Trimming removed 3 bases at V and 4 bases at J, with 9 bases between. The CDR3 sequence is CASSFGGNNEKLFF. CDR3 DNA: TGTGCCAGCAGCTTTGGCGGTAATAATGAAAAACTGTTTTTT. The entire variable domain, with the rest obtained from reference TRBV7-9 and TRBJ1-4, is as follows: DTGVSQNPRHKITKRGQNVTFRCDPISEHNRLYWYRQTLGQGPEFLTYFQNEAQLEKSRLLSDRFSAERPKGSFSTLEIQRTEQGDSAMYLCASSFGGNNEKLFFGSGTQLSVL.

The chain recombines TRBV7-3 with TRBJ2-7, with D maybe TRBD1 (6 bases). V was pared by 1 base and J by 5 bases, with 9 bases between. This CDR3 has 13 amino acids. Germline assignment: CDR1 SGHTA and CDR2 FQGTGA. Here the CDR3 DNA reads TGTGCCAGCAGCTTAAACAGGGATCACGAGCAGTACTTC. It codes for CASSLNRDHEQYF.

The rearrangement joins TRBV7-9 to TRBJ1-4, with TRBD1 as a possible D gene (5 bases). V lost 3 bases and J 17 bases, leaving 16 bases between the germline ends. This CDR3 has 12 amino acids. CDR1 is SEHNR, CDR2 FQNEAQ, per germline (reference sequence). The CDR3 DNA follows: TGTGCCAGCAGCTTCCCTCCGGGGCCGCAATTTTTT. This translates into CASSFPPGPQFF.

J is TRBJ2-7 and V is TRBV7-2, with TRBD1 matching over 9 bases. The J segment lost 5 bases and the V segment lost 3 bases, leaving 8 bases of the junction unmatched. Germline V lookup: CDR1 SGHTA, CDR2 FQGNSA. This CDR3 is 15 amino acids long. CDR3 in amino acids: CASSFQGQGSDEQYF. CDR3 bases: TGTGCCAGCAGCTTCCAGGGACAGGGATCGGACGAGCAGTACTTC.

This clone was picked up one time. The chain couples TRBV15 to TRBJ2-7; weak D call: TRBD1 (6 bases). Germline-derived CDR1 and CDR2 are LNHNV and YYDKDF (reference sequence). The V end was cut by 0 bases, the J end by 0 bases, with 15 bases between. The CDR3 totals 17 residues. In DNA form, the CDR3 reads TGTGCCACCAGCAGAGACCCCACAGGGCAGAGCTCCTACGAGCAGTACTTC. As protein: CATSRDPTGQSSYEQYF. The full variable domain, completed using reference TRBV15 and TRBJ2-7, is DAMVIQNPRYQVTQFGKPVTLSCSQTLNHNVMYWYQQKSSQAPKLLFHYYDKDFNNEADTPDNFQSRRPNTSFCFLDIRSPGLGDTAMYLCATSRDPTGQSSYEQYFGPGTRLTVT.

The V gene is TRBV6-5, the J gene TRBJ1-2; D is unclear. This CDR3 comprises 13 residues. V was clipped by 5 bases and J by 2 bases, with 9 bases between them. Germline CDR1 is MNHEY and CDR2 is SVGAGI. The CDR3 is CASSRSVNYGYTF. As DNA, the CDR3 is TGTGCCAGCAGTAGATCCGTCAACTATGGCTACACCTTC.

The rearrangement links TRBV11-2 to TRBJ1-3; D gene unclear. The germline V gene encodes CDR1 SGHAT and CDR2 FQNNGV. Trimming removed 0 bases at V and 4 bases at J, with 10 bases between. This CDR3 is 15 amino acids long. CDR3 amino acids: CASSLDIGPGNTIYF. In nucleotides, the CDR3 is TGTGCCAGCAGCTTAGATATAGGTCCGGGAAACACCATATATTTT.

The rearrangement joins TRBV19 to TRBJ1-5; TRBD1 agrees at 7 bases. Germline lookup yields CDR1 LNHDA and CDR2 SQIVND (reference sequence). The V and J ends lost 5 bases and 4 bases, in that order; junction bases with no gene match: 8. The CDR3 is 15 amino acids. As DNA, the CDR3 is TGTGCCAGTAGTCAGGGGGTGATTCGGAATCAGCCCCAGCATTTT. As protein: CASSQGVIRNQPQHF.

The rearrangement joins TRBV25-1 to TRBJ2-7, with no clear D. The CDR3 is made up of 14 amino acids. Germline CDR1 reads MGHDK; CDR2 reads SYGVNS. With 4 bases removed from V and 7 bases from J, the gap between germline ends came to 17 bases. The DNA for the CDR3 is TGTGCCAGCAGTGGAACCGTGTCCGACCTTGAGCAGTACTTC. Protein sequence: CASSGTVSDLEQYF.

This chain links TRBV4-1 with TRBJ2-1, with D maybe TRBD2 (6 bases). V was cut by 4 bases and J by 3 bases, with 22 bases left in between. In germline, CDR1 is MGHRA, CDR2 YSYEKL. This CDR3 is built from 18 residues. The CDR3 DNA sequence: TGCGCCAGCAGCCCCAGAGGATGGGAGGACCTTAACTACAATGAGCAGTTCTTC. Its translation is CASSPRGWEDLNYNEQFF.

The genes are TRBV18 and TRBJ2-1; TRBD1 matches at 9 bases. CDR3 length: 15 amino acids. CDR1 is KGHSH and CDR2 is LQKENI in the germline V gene. The V and J ends lost 3 bases and 3 bases, in that order; junction bases with no gene match: 3. The DNA for the CDR3 is TGTGCCAGCTCACCGCCGACAGGGGGCTACAATGAGCAGTTCTTC. Amino acids: CASSPPTGGYNEQFF. Supplemented by reference TRBV18 and TRBJ2-1, the full variable domain reads NAGVMQNPRHLVRRRGQEARLRCSPMKGHSHVYWYRQLPEEGLKFMVYLQKENIIDESGMPKERFSAEFPKEGPSILRIQQVVRGDSAAYFCASSPPTGGYNEQFFGPGTRLTVL.

The rearrangement links TRBV5-1 to TRBJ2-2; weak D call: TRBD1 (5 bases). The CDR3 extends over 18 amino acids. Germline CDR1 and CDR2: SGHRS and YFSETQ. V was trimmed by 3 bases and J by 2 bases, leaving 20 bases between them. This chain's CDR3 is CASSSNWGQAPNTGELFF. The CDR3, as DNA: TGCGCCAGCAGCTCGAACTGGGGCCAAGCCCCTAACACCGGGGAGCTGTTTTTT.

The genes are TRBV2 and TRBJ2-1; 14 bases line up with TRBD2. Germline CDR1 is SNHLY and CDR2 is FYNNEI. V lost 4 bases and J lost 2; bases outside the gene matches: 13. The CDR3 is 20 amino acids. The CDR3 DNA follows: TGTGCCAGCAGTGGACCGGGGACTAGCGGGGGTGTCAGAACCTACAATGAGCAGTTCTTC. It yields the protein CASSGPGTSGGVRTYNEQFF.

The V gene is TRBV5-1, the J gene TRBJ1-6; D remains ambiguous. The CDR3 is made up of 17 amino acids. Between the trimmed V and J ends, which lost 1 base and 12 bases, there was a span of 23 bases. CDR1 and CDR2 from the germline V gene are SGHRS and YFSETQ. The CDR3 coding sequence is TGCGCCAGCAGCTTGTGGGGATTGACATCAGGTGTACTACCCCTCCACTTT. Protein sequence: CASSLWGLTSGVLPLHF.

This clone was counted once. At the DNA level, this CDR3 is encoded by other sequences in the same sample as well. V usage is TRBV7-2 and J usage is TRBJ2-3; D is perhaps TRBD2 (5 bases). The CDR3 loop spans 15 amino acids. CDR1 and CDR2 from the germline V gene are SGHTA and FQGNSA. Trimming removed 1 base from V and 2 bases from J, with 10 bases in between. The CDR3 coding sequence is TGTGCCAGCAGCTTAGGGACTGGGTACACAGATACGCAGTATTTT. This gives the protein CASSLGTGYTDTQYF. The whole variable domain, remainder taken from reference TRBV7-2 and TRBJ2-3, is GAGVSQSPSNKVTEKGKDVELRCDPISGHTALYWYRQSLGQGLEFLIYFQGNSAPDKSGLPSDRFSAERTGGSVSTLTIQRTQQEDSAVYLCASSLGTGYTDTQYFGPGTRLTVL.

V is TRBV5-6 and J is TRBJ2-7; the match to TRBD1 covers 7 bases. Looked up from germline, CDR1 is SGHDT and CDR2 is YYEEEE. This CDR3 has 15 amino acids. The ends lost 2 bases at V and 3 bases at J; junction bases unmatched: 8. The CDR3 DNA follows: TGTGCCAGCAGCTTTAGTCCGGGACAGTTCTACGAGCAGTACTTC. It yields the protein CASSFSPGQFYEQYF. The full variable domain, in which reference TRBV5-6 and TRBJ2-7 provide the parts outside the CDR3, is DAGVTQSPTHLIKTRGQQVTLRCSPKSGHDTVSWYQQALGQGPQFIFQYYEEEERQRGNFPDRFSGHQFPNYSSELNVNALLLGDSALYLCASSFSPGQFYEQYFGPGTRLTVT.

This rearrangement joins TRBV10-1 to TRBJ1-5; D is uncertain. In germline, CDR1 is WNHNN, CDR2 SYGVQD (reference sequence). The CDR3 runs to 15 residues. V lost 3 bases, J lost 4 bases, and 13 bases lay in between. This CDR3 is CASSEGPGSNQPQHF. The CDR3 coding sequence is TGCGCCAGCAGTGAAGGCCCAGGTAGTAATCAGCCCCAGCATTTT.

The chain has TRBV19 and TRBJ2-3; D may be TRBD1 or TRBD2 (5 bases each). V lost 7 bases and J 2 bases, leaving 16 bases between the germline ends. In germline, CDR1 is LNHDA, CDR2 SQIVND (reference sequence). This CDR3 has 15 residues. CDR3 residues: CASTPRQRLTDTQYF. DNA for the CDR3: TGTGCCAGTACCCCTCGACAGCGGCTCACAGATACGCAGTATTTT.